This T cell receptor (beta chain) appears in the sequencing data of a study of blood T cell repertoires in COVID-19. Study background: Samples taken during acute and convalescent COVID-19 were collected in the United States, Italy and Spain.

Per germline, CDR1 MNHNY and CDR2 SVGAGI (reference sequence). V gave up 5 bases and J gave up 0 bases; unmatched junction bases: 9. This CDR3 has 17 amino acids. Produced via immunoSEQ multiplex PCR; TCRdb's table is partial and in-frame only. The sample has around 270,000 clones; approximately 83% are singletons. The sequence derives from a woman aged 25-40 years who had recovered from COVID-19. The sequenced sample consisted of PBMCs or T cells enriched from blood (not recorded which). V usage is TRBV6-6 and J usage is TRBJ1-4; TRBD1 aligns across 7 bases. The CDR3 sequence: CASSLRGTAATNEKLFF. CDR3 coding DNA: TGTGCCAGCAGTCTTCGGGGGACAGCAGCAACTAATGAAAAACTGTTTTTT.